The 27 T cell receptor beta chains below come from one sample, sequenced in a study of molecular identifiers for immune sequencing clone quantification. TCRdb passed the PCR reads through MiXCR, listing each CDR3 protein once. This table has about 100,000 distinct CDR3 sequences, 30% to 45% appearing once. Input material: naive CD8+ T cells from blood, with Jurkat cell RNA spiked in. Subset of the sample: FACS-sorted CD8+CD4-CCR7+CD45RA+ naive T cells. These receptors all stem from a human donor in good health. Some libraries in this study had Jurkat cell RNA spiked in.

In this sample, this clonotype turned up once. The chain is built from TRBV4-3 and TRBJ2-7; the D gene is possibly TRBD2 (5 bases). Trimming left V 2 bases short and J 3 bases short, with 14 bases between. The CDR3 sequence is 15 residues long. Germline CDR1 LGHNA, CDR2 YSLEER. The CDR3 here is CASSQMTCGHYEQYF. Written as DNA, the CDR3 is TGCGCCAGCAGCCAAATGACTTGCGGGCACTACGAGCAGTACTTC.

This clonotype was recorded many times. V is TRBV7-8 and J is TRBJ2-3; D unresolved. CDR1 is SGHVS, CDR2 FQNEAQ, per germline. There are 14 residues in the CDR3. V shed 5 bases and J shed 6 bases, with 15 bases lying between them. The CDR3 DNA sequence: TGTGCCAGCAGCCCAACTCCGACTGGGGATACGCAGTATTTT. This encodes CASSPTPTGDTQYF.

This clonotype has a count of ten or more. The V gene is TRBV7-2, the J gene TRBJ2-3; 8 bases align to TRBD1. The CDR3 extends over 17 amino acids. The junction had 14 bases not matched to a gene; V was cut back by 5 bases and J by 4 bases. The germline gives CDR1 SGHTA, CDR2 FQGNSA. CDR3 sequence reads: CASSDWTGYPIPDTQYF. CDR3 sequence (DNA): TGTGCCAGCAGCGACTGGACAGGGTATCCGATCCCAGATACGCAGTATTTT.

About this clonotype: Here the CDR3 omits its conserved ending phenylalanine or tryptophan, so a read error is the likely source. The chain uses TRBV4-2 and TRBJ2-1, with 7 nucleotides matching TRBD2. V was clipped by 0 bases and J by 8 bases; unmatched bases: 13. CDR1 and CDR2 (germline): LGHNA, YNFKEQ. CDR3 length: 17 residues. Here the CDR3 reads CASSQERGRAEFYEQFI. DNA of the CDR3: TGTGCCAGCAGCCAAGAGAGAGGGAGGGCCGAATTCTATGAGCAGTTCATC.

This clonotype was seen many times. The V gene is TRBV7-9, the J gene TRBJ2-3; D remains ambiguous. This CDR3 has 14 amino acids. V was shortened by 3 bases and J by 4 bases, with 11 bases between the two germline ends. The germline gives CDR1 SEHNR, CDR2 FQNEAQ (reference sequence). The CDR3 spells CASSFRSIADTQYF. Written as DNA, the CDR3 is TGTGCCAGCAGCTTTAGATCCATTGCAGATACGCAGTATTTT.

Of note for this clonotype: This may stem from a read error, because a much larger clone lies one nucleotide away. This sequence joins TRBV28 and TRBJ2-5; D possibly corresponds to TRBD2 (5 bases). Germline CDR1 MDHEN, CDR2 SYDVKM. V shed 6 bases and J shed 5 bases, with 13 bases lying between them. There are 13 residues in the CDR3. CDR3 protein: CASSLACGETQYF. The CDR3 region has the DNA TGTGCCAGCAGCTTAGCGTGCGGGGAGACCCAGTACTTC.

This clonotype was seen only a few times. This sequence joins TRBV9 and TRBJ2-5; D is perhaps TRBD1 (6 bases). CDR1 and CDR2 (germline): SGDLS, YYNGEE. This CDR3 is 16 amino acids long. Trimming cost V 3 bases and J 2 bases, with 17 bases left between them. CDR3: CASSATGYARQETQYF. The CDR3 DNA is TGTGCCAGCAGCGCCACAGGGTACGCGAGGCAAGAGACCCAGTACTTC.

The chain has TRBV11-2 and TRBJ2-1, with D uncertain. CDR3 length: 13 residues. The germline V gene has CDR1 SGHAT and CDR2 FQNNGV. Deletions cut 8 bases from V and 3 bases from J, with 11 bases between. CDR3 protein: CASSPQVYNEQFF. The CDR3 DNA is TGTGCCAGCTCACCTCAGGTCTACAATGAGCAGTTCTTC.

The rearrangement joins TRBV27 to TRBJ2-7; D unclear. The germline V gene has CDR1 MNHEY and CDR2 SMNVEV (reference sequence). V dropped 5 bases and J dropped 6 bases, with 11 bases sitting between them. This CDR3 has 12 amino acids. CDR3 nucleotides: TGTGCCAGCAGTATCTTACACGGCGAGCAGTACTTC. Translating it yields CASSILHGEQYF.

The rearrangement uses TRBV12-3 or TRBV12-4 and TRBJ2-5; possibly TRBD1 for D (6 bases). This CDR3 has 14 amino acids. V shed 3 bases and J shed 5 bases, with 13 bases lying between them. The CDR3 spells CASSFQQGLETQYF. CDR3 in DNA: TGTGCCAGCAGTTTCCAACAGGGTCTTGAGACCCAGTACTTC.

This CDR3 is CASSSSSGGHGYTF. In DNA form, the CDR3 reads TGTGCCAGTAGTTCTTCATCAGGGGGTCATGGCTACACCTTC. The gene calls are TRBV19 and TRBJ1-2, with 7 positions matching TRBD1. Germline assignment: CDR1 LNHDA and CDR2 SQIVND (reference sequence). The trim removed 5 bases at V and 6 bases at J, leaving 9 bases unmatched. There are 14 residues in the CDR3.

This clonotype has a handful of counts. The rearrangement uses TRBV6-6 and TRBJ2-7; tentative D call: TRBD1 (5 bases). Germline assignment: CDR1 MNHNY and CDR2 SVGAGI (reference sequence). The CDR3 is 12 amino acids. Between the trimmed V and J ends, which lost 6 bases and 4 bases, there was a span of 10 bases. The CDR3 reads CASRWQGYEQYF. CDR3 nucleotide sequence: TGTGCCAGCAGGTGGCAGGGTTACGAGCAGTACTTC.

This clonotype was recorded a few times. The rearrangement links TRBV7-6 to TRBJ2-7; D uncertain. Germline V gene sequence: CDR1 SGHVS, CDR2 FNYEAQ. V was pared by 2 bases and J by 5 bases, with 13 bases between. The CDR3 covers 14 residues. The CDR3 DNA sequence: TGTGCCAGCAGCTTATTCCCCCCCCGCGACGAGCAGTACTTC. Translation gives CASSLFPPRDEQYF.

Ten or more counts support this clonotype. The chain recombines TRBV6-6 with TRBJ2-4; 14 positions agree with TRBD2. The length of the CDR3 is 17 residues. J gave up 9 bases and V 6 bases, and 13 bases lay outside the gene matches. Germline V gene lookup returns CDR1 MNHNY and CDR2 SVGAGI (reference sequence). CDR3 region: CASRRTGTSGSHIIQYF. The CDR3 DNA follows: TGTGCCAGCAGGCGAACAGGGACTAGCGGGAGTCACATCATTCAGTACTTC.

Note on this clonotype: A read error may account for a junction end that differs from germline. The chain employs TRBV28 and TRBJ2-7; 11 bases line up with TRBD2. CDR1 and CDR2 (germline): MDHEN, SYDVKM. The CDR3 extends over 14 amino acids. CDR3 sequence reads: CVSSPGLAVYEQYF. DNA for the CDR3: TGTGTCAGCAGCCCGGGACTAGCGGTCTACGAGCAGTACTTC.

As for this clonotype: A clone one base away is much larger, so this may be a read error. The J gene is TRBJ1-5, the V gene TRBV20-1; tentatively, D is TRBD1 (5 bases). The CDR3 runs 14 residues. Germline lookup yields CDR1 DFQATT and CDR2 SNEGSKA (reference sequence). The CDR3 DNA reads TGCAGTGCTTTTACAGGTTATAGCAATCAGCCCCAGCAATTT. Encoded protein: CSAFTGYSNQPQQF.

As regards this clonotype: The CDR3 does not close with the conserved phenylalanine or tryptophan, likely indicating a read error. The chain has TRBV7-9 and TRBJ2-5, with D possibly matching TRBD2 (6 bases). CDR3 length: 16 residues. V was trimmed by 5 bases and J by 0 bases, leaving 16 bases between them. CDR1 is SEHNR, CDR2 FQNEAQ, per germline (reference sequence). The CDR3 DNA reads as TGTGCCAGCAGCCGCCCTAGCGTCCAGTACCAAGAGACCCAGTACCTC. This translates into CASSRPSVQYQETQYL.

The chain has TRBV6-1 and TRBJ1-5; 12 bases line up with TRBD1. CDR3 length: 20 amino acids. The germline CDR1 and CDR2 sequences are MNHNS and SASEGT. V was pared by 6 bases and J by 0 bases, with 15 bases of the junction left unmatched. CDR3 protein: CASRSVLGTGGTLSNQPQHF. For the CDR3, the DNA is TGTGCCAGCAGAAGTGTCCTAGGGACAGGGGGCACTCTTAGCAATCAGCCCCAGCATTTT.

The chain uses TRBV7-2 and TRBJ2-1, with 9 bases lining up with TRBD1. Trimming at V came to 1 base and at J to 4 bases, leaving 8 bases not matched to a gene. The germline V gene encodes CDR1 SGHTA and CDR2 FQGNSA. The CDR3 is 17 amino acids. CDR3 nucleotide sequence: TGTGCCAGCAGCTTAGACCCAGGGACAGGGCCGTACAATGAGCAGTTCTTC. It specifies CASSLDPGTGPYNEQFF.

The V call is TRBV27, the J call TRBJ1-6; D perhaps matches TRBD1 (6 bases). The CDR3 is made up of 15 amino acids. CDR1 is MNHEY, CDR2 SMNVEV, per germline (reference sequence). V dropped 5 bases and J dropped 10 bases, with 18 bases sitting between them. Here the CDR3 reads CASSTWGASKSPLHF. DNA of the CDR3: TGTGCCAGCAGTACCTGGGGGGCTTCTAAATCACCCCTCCACTTT.

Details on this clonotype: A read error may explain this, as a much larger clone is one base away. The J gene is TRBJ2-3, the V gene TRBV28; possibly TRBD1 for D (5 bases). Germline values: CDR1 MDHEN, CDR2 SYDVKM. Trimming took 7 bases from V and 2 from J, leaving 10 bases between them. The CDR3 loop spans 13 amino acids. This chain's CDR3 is CASIGGHTDTQYF. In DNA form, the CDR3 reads TGTGCCAGCATTGGTGGACACACAGATACGCAGTATTTT.

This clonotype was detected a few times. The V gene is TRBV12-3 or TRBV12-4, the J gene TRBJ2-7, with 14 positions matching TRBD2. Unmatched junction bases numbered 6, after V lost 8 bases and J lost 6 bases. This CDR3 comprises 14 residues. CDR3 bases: TGTGCCAGCGGGACTAGCGGGAGTGTTGGCGAGCAGTACTTC. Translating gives CASGTSGSVGEQYF.

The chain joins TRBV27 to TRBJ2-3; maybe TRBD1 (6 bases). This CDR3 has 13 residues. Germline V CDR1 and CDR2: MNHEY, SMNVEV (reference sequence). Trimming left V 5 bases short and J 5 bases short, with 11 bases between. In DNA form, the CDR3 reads TGTGCCAGCAGTATAACAGGGCAAGATACGCAGTATTTT. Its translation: CASSITGQDTQYF.

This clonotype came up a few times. CDR3 sequence (DNA): TGTGCCAGCAGCTCTGGGGGGCAGCCCTACGAGCAGTACTTC. It yields the protein CASSSGGQPYEQYF. The chain couples TRBV5-4 to TRBJ2-7; perhaps D is TRBD1 or TRBD2 (6 bases each). Germline V lookup: CDR1 SGHNT, CDR2 YYREEE (reference sequence). The CDR3 spans 14 residues. V lost 3 bases and J 2 bases, leaving 12 bases between the germline ends.

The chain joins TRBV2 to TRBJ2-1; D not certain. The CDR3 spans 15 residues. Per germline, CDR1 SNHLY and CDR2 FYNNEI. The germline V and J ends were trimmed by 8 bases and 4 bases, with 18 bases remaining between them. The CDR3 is CASDSMTYPYNEQFF. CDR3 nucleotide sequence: TGTGCCAGCGATTCAATGACCTACCCATACAATGAGCAGTTCTTC.

CDR3 in DNA: TGTGCCAGTACTGGGGCCAACGTCCTGACTTTC. As protein: CASTGANVLTF. The V and J genes are TRBV7-4 and TRBJ2-6; D is undetermined. This CDR3 has 11 amino acids. Trimming removed 9 bases at V and 2 bases at J, with 2 bases between. Germline V CDR1 and CDR2: SGHVT, SQSDAQ.

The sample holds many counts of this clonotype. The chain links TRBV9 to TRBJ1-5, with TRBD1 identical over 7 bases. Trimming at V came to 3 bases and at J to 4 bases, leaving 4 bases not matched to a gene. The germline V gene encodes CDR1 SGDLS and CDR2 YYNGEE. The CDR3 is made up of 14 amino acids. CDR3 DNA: TGTGCCAGCAGCGGGGGACAGTCTAATCAGCCCCAGCATTTT. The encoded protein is CASSGGQSNQPQHF.